This TCR beta chain comes out of a study of early T cells in non-severe SARS-CoV-2 infection. Broader study findings: Anti-spike CD8 responses were favored by VDJdb matching, which missed private and CD4 specificities.

Of note for this clonotype: Its target is unknown.

CDR3 length equals 18 residues. V was cut by 4 bases and J by 7 bases, with 23 bases left in between. The germline CDR1 and CDR2 sequences are SGHTA and FQGNSA. Tagging with unique molecular identifiers was applied to individual cDNA molecules. TCRdb used MiXCR to reprocess the 5' RACE reads, holding one entry per CDR3 protein. The table shows just over 95,000 distinct CDR3 sequences, with more than 9.5% occurring only once. This receptor was obtained from an adult who was a healthcare worker with PCR-confirmed SARS-CoV-2 infection or an uninfected control (not recorded which). The J gene is TRBJ1-6, the V gene TRBV7-2; D possibly corresponds to TRBD1 (5 bases). The sequencing used whole blood, collected at baseline. The CDR3 region is CASSSQTPLAGKNSPLHF. CDR3 nucleotide sequence: TGTGCCAGCAGCTCTCAGACCCCCTTGGCAGGGAAGAATTCACCCCTCCACTTT.